This TCR beta chain was profiled in a study of identical twins. All donors comprised healthy Caucasians. TCRdb redid the calling of the 5' RACE reads with MiXCR, one entry per CDR3 protein. The table records roughly 490,000 distinct CDR3 sequences, 14% of them present only once. Study-wide results and limits: Researchers caution that invariant MAIT and iNKT cells could partly confound zero-insertion analyses. In cord blood, abundant beta clonotypes had fewer insertions; memory showed no trend.

This clonotype was counted only a few times. Its target is unknown. This same sample was also taken into another study, of yellow fever vaccine responses in identical twins.

The TCR originated in a woman between 18 and 30 years old in good health. The sequenced sample consisted of CD4+ T cells sorted from blood.

The CDR3 sequence: CSAVRGGGGETQYF. As DNA, the CDR3 is TGCAGTGCTGTGAGAGGGGGGGGTGGAGAGACCCAGTACTTC. The chain couples TRBV20-1 to TRBJ2-5, with D maybe TRBD2 (7 bases). The CDR3 is 14 amino acids. The V end was cut by 5 bases, the J end by 4 bases, with 17 bases between. The germline CDR1 and CDR2 sequences are DFQATT and SNEGSKA (reference sequence).